This is a list of T cell receptor beta chains from one sample in a study of T cells in Graves' hyperthyroidism and ophthalmopathy. TCRdb recomputed calls from the multiplex PCR reads with MiXCR, one row per CDR3 protein. This repertoire shows over 700,000 distinct CDR3 sequences, 35% found once; its top ten account for less than 35%. The sequenced sample consisted of blood. Source of these receptors: a woman aged 40 to 50 with Graves' hyperthyroidism. The CDR3 runs from the conserved cysteine through the conserved F or W. The D gene is left open where the match is weak. A row's size may be missing; if present it is once, few, many or a size class.

j_call v_call d_call clone_size cdr3_nt cdr3_aa
TRBJ1-2 TRBV2 TRBD1 many TGTGCCAGCAGCAAAACTCAGGGACAGAGAAACTATGGCTACACCTTC CASSKTQGQRNYGYTF
TRBJ2-5 TRBV24-1 - many TGTGCCACCAGTGACCAGGGGGGGGGCCAAGAGACCCAGTACTTC CATSDQGGGQETQYF
TRBJ2-1 TRBV7-2 - - TGTGCCAGCAGCTTAGTCCTAGCTGCGGGTGAGCAGTTCTTC CASSLVLAAGEQFF
TRBJ2-5 TRBV6-6 - - TGTGCCAACAGCCGGATTCAAGAGACCCAGTACTTC CANSRIQETQYF
TRBJ2-1 TRBV7-3 - - TGTGCCAGTAGTACTCGGACCGGGGAAGGGGAGCAGTTCTTC CASSTRTGEGEQFF
TRBJ1-5 TRBV7-9 - many TGTGCCAGCAGCTTCGACAGTATGAATCAGCCCCAGCATTTT CASSFDSMNQPQHF
TRBJ2-7 TRBV4-1 - few TGCGCCAGCAGCAACGGGATTCTATACGAGCAGTACTTC CASSNGILYEQYF
TRBJ1-5 TRBV10-3 - - TGTGCCATCGGCCTGGCAGGGAACAATCAGCCCCAGCATTTT CAIGLAGNNQPQHF
TRBJ1-4 TRBV2 TRBD1 - TGTGCCAGCAGGGACAGGACATTCATGTACGAAAAACTGTTTTTT CASRDRTFMYEKLFF
TRBJ1-1 TRBV5-1 - many TGCGCCAGCAGCCGGGTAGCAGGCCCGACTTTCTTT CASSRVAGPTFF
TRBJ1-1 TRBV5-1 - many TGCGCCAGCAGCCCAGGAGGGAGCACTGAAGCTTTCTTT CASSPGGSTEAFF
TRBJ2-7 TRBV10-2 - - TGTGCCAGCAGTTACTCCCGACAGACCCCCTACGAGCAGTACTTC CASSYSRQTPYEQYF
TRBJ1-2 TRBV5-8 - once TGTGCCAGCAGCGTTGGAAGATTGGGGGCGCAGGGCTACACCTTC CASSVGRLGAQGYTF
TRBJ2-2 TRBV4-3 - many TGCGCCAGCAGCCAAGACCCTCTGGGAAACACCGGGGAGCTGTTTTTT CASSQDPLGNTGELFF
TRBJ2-5 TRBV9 TRBD2 few TGTGCCAGCAGCGCCCGACTAGCGGGAGAAGGGAAGACCCAGTACTTC CASSARLAGEGKTQYF
TRBJ2-7 TRBV20-1 TRBD2 - TGCAGTGCTAGAGCCCGTGAGGCTAGCGGAGATCCCTACGAGCAGTACTTC CSARAREASGDPYEQYF
TRBJ2-7 TRBV24-1 TRBD2 - TGTGCCAGCAGGGCTAGCGGGGCTAACTACGAGCAGTACTTC CASRASGANYEQYF
TRBJ1-5 TRBV28 - - TGTGCCAGCAGTCGCGACAGTGCCTGGTCGCCCCAGCATTTT CASSRDSAWSPQHF
TRBJ1-2 TRBV9 - many TGTGCCAGCAGCCCATCTAAAGGGGGCTACACCTTC CASSPSKGGYTF
TRBJ2-3 TRBV29-1 - - TGCAGCGTTGAAGATGGCAAGGGAAGGACAGATACGCAGTATTTT CSVEDGKGRTDTQYF
TRBJ1-5 TRBV27 - few TGTGCCAGCAGTTTAATAGGGCTGGGTCAGCCCCAGCATTTT CASSLIGLGQPQHF
TRBJ1-1 TRBV5-6 - many TGTGCCAGCAGCTTGGGGGCCGGGACCTCCGCTTTCTTT CASSLGAGTSAFF
TRBJ1-6 TRBV9 - few TGTGCCAGCAGCGGGGGACTGCAACCAAGCTCCTATAATTCACCCCTCCACTTT CASSGGLQPSSYNSPLHF
TRBJ1-2 TRBV20-1 TRBD1 many TGCAGTGCTCGGACAGGGAGCTATGGCTACACCTTC CSARTGSYGYTF
TRBJ2-5 TRBV5-8 - few TGTGCCAGCAGCTTGTTGGGGGCAGCGGGGGAGACCCAGTACTTC CASSLLGAAGETQYF
TRBJ2-7 TRBV6-5 TRBD2 - TGTGCCAGCAGCTATGGACTAGCGGGAGACGACGAGCAGTACTTC CASSYGLAGDDEQYF